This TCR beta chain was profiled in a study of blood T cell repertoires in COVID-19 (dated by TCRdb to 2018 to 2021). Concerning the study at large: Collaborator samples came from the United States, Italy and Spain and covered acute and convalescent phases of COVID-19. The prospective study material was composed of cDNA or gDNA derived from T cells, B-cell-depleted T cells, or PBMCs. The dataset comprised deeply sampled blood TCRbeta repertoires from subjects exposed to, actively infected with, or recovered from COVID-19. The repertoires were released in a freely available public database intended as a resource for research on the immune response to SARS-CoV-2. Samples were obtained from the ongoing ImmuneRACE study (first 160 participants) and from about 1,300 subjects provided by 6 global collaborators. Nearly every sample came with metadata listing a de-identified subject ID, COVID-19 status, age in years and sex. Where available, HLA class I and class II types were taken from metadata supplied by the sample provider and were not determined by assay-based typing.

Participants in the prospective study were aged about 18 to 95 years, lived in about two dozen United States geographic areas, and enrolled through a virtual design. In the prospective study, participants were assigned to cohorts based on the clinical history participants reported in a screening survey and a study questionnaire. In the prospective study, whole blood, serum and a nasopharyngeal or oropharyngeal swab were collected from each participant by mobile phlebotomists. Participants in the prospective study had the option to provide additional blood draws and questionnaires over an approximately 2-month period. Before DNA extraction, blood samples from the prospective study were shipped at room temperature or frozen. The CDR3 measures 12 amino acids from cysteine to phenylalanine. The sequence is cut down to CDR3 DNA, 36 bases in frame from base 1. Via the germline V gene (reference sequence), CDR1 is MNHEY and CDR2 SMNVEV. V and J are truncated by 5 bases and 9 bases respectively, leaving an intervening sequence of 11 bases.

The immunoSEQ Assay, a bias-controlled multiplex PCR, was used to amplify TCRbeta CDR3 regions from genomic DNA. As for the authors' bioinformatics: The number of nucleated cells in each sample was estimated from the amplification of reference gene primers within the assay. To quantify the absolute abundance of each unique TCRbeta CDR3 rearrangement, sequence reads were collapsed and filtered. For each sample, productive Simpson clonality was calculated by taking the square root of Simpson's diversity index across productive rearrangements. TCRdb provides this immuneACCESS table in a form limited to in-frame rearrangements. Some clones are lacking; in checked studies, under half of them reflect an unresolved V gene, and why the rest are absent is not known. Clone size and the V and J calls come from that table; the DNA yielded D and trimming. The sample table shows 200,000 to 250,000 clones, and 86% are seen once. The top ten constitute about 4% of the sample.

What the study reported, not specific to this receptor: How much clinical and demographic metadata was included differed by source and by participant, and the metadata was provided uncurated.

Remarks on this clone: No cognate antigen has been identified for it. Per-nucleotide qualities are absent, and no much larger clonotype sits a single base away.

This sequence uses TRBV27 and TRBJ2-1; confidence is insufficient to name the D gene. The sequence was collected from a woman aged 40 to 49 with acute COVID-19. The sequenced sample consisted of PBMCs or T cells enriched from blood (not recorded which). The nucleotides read TGTGCCAGCAGTCCCCTCGGTGGTGAGCAGTTCTTC. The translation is CASSPLGGEQFF.